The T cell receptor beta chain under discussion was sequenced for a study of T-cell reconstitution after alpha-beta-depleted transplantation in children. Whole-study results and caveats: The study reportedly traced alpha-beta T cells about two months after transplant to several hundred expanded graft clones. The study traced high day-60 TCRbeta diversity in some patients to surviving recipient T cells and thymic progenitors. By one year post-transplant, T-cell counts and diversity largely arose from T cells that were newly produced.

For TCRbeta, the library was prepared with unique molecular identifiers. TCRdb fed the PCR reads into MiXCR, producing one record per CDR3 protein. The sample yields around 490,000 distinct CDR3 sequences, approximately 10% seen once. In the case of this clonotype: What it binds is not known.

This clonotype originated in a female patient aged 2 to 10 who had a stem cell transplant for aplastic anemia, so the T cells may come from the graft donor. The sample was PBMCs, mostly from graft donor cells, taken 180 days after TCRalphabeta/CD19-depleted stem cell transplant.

CDR3 nucleotides: TGTGCCAGCAGACTTCAGGGGCCCTACCAAGAGACCCAGTACTTC. It is translated as CASRLQGPYQETQYF. This sequence joins TRBV6-1 and TRBJ2-5; the D gene is possibly TRBD1 (6 bases). The V gene lost 6 bases and the J gene lost 0 bases, with 14 bases spanning the gap. Germline assignment: CDR1 MNHNS and CDR2 SASEGT. This CDR3 is built from 15 residues.